This T cell receptor beta chain stems from a study of response to subunit inactivated influenza vaccine. Whole-study findings and limits: Authors suggested seasonal influenza vaccinations each recruit few new T cells.

TCRdb re-called the RT-PCR reads with MiXCR, one entry per CDR3 protein. The sample has 550,000 to 800,000 distinct CDR3 sequences, 15% to 18% seen once. CDR1 is SGHAT, CDR2 FQNNGV, per germline. V gave up 5 bases and J gave up 8 bases; unmatched junction bases: 7. The CDR3 runs to 15 residues. There are a few counts of this clonotype. Antigen specificity is unknown. The chain combines TRBV11-2 with TRBJ1-4; 11 bases fit TRBD1. This sequence was found in a man in his forties or fifties who received an inactivated influenza vaccine. Sequences were derived from PBMCs from blood, sampled 11 to 12 days after vaccination. The DNA for the CDR3 is TGTGCCAGCAGCCGGCGGGGACAGGGGGTCGAAAAACTGTTTTTT. Translation: CASSRRGQGVEKLFF.